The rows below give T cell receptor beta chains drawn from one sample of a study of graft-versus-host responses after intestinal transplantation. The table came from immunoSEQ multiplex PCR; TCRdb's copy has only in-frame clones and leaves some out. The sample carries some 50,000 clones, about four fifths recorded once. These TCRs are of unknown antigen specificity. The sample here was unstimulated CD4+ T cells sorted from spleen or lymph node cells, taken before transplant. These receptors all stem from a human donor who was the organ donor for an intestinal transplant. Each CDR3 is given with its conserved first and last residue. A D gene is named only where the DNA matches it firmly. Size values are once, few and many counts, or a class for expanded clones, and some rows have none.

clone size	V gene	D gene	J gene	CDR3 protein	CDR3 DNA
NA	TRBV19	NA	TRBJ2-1	CASSIGRYNEQFF	TGTGCCAGTAGTATAGGGCGGTACAATGAGCAGTTCTTC
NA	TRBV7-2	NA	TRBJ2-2	CASSLRRDTGELFF	TGTGCCAGCAGCCTTAGACGGGACACCGGGGAGCTGTTTTTT
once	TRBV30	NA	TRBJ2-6	CAWSGTHGANVLTF	TGTGCCTGGAGTGGGACGCACGGGGCCAACGTCCTGACTTTC
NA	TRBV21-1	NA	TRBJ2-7	CASSKGYEQYF	TGTGCCAGCAGCAAAGGGTACGAGCAGTACTTC
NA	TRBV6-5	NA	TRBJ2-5	CASSYGQELGTQYF	TGTGCCAGCAGTTACGGGCAGGAGCTGGGGACCCAGTACTTC
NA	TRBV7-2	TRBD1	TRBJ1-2	CASSATRTGQGYRYGYTF	TGTGCCAGCAGCGCGACAAGAACAGGACAGGGGTATCGGTATGGCTACACCTTC
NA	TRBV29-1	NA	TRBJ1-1	CSVASWANTEAFF	TGCAGCGTGGCCTCGTGGGCGAACACTGAAGCTTTCTTT
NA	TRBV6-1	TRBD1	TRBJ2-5	CASTRVQGREETQYF	TGTGCCAGCACCAGAGTACAGGGGCGGGAAGAGACCCAGTACTTC
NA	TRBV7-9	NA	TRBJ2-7	CASSPKGDLHEQYF	TGTGCCAGCAGCCCTAAGGGGGACTTACACGAGCAGTACTTC
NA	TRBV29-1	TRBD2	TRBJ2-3	CSVAGRVRTDTQYF	TGCAGCGTAGCAGGGAGGGTGCGCACAGATACGCAGTATTTT
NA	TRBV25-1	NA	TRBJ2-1	CASTLFNEQFF	TGTGCCAGCACACTCTTCAATGAGCAGTTCTTC
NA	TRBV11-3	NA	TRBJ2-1	CASSRGTYNEQFF	TGTGCCAGCAGCCGCGGGACGTACAATGAGCAGTTCTTC
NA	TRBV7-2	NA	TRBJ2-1	CASSLVAPTNSYNEQFF	TGTGCCAGCAGCTTAGTTGCTCCCACAAACTCCTACAATGAGCAGTTCTTC
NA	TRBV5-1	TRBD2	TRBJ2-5	CASSLAGGTSGILKETQYF	TGCGCCAGCAGCTTGGCCGGGGGGACTAGCGGGATTTTGAAGGAGACCCAGTACTTC
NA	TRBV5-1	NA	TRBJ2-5	CASSLGSFETQYF	TGCGCCAGCAGCTTGGGTTCGTTCGAGACCCAGTACTTC
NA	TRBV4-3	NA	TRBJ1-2	CASSPGTGLGVTF	TGCGCCAGCAGCCCTGGGACCGGCCTGGGGGTCACCTTC
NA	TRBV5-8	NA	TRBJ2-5	CASSLTGTQETQYF	TGTGCCAGCAGCTTGACCGGGACACAGGAGACCCAGTACTTC
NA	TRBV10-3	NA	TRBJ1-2	CAISARNGYTF	TGTGCCATCAGTGCCAGAAATGGCTACACCTTC
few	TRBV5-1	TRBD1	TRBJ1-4	CASRRGRGTNEKLFF	TGCGCCAGCAGACGGGGCAGGGGGACTAATGAAAAACTGTTTTTT
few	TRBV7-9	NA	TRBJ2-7	CASSSPPFGTHYEQYF	TGTGCCAGCAGCTCCCCCCCATTCGGGACCCACTACGAGCAGTACTTC
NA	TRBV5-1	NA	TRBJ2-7	CASSLDYEQYF	TGCGCCAGCAGCCTAGACTACGAGCAGTACTTC
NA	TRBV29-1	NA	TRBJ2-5	CSVGAPPETQYF	TGCAGCGTTGGGGCTCCGCCGGAGACCCAGTACTTC
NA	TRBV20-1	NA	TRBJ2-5	CSASLEETQYF	TGCAGTGCTAGTTTGGAGGAGACCCAGTACTTC
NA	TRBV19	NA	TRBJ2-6	CASRQQFSGANVLTF	TGTGCCAGCCGACAACAGTTCTCTGGGGCCAACGTCCTGACTTTC
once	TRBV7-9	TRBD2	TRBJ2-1	CASSWLLAGQNEQFF	TGTGCCAGCAGCTGGTTACTAGCGGGGCAGAATGAGCAGTTCTTC
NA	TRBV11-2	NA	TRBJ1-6	CASSLVATLPLHF	TGTGCCAGCAGCTTAGTTGCCACCCTTCCCCTCCACTTT
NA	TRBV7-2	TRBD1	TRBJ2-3	CASRPTKTGPSTDTQYF	TGTGCCAGCAGACCCACTAAGACAGGGCCGAGCACAGATACGCAGTATTTT
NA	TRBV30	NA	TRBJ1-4	CAWSVGGIGEKLFF	TGTGCCTGGAGTGTAGGGGGGATAGGTGAAAAACTGTTTTTT
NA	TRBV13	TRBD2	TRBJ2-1	CASSGAGDGAYNEQFF	TGTGCCAGCAGCGGAGCGGGGGACGGCGCCTACAATGAGCAGTTCTTC
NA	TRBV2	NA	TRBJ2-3	CASSDTPRGGTQYF	TGTGCCAGCAGTGATACACCAAGGGGGGGTACGCAGTATTTT
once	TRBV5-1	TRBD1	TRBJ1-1	CASSLTGVNTEAFF	TGCGCCAGCAGCTTGACAGGGGTGAACACTGAAGCTTTCTTT
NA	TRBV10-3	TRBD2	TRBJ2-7	CAISGTSGSYEQYF	TGTGCCATCAGTGGGACTAGCGGGAGCTACGAGCAGTACTTC
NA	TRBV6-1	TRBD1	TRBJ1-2	CASSRGQGNGYTF	TGTGCCAGCAGCCGAGGACAGGGGAATGGCTACACCTTC
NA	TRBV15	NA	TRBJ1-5	CATSRTVSNQPQHF	TGTGCCACCAGCAGAACCGTTTCCAATCAGCCCCAGCATTTT
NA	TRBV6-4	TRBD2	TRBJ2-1	CASSDGTTYNEQFF	TGTGCCAGCAGTGACGGGACTACCTACAATGAGCAGTTCTTC
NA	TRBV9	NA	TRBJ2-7	CASSPPSYEQYF	TGTGCCAGCAGCCCCCCCTCCTACGAGCAGTACTTC
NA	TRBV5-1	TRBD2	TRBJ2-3	CASSLVSGGRGTDTQYF	TGCGCCAGCAGCTTGGTGTCGGGCGGGAGGGGCACAGATACGCAGTATTTT
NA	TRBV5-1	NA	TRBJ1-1	CASPRSGGAVNTEAFF	TGCGCCAGCCCCCGTAGCGGGGGTGCTGTGAACACTGAAGCTTTCTTT
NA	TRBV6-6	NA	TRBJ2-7	CASSRGNYEQYF	TGTGCCAGCAGCCGAGGGAACTACGAGCAGTACTTC
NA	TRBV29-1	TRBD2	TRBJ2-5	CSVWGLAGRETQYF	TGCAGCGTATGGGGACTAGCGGGTAGGGAGACCCAGTACTTC
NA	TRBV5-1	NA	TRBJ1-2	CASSLGGLNGYTF	TGCGCCAGCAGCTTGGGGGGACTTAATGGCTACACCTTC